Sequencing of this TCR beta chain was carried out in a study of blood T cell repertoires in COVID-19. For the study at large: PBMCs, B-cell-depleted T cells, or T cells provided the cDNA or gDNA that made up the material.

As originally analysed: Researchers report that nucleated cell counts were estimated from reference gene primer amplification. The data were produced by immunoSEQ multiplex PCR, yet TCRdb's version contains in-frame clones alone and is incomplete. That table furnishes V, J and clone size, whereas the DNA furnished D and trimming. The sample lists more than 95,000 clones; roughly 84% were seen once. CDR3 length equals 15 residues. V lost 1 base, J lost 4 bases, and 0 bases stayed unmatched. From germline, CDR1 is LGHNA and CDR2 YSLEER. This clone was detected once. This TCR derives from a man in his 60s with acute or convalescent COVID-19. This chain uses TRBV4-3 with TRBJ2-2; TRBD2 aligns across 10 bases. The sequenced sample was peripheral blood. CDR3 bases: TGCGCCAGCAGCCAAGGGACTAGCGGCACCGGGGAGCTGTTTTTT. Translation: CASSQGTSGTGELFF.